This T cell receptor beta chain was found in a study of T cell clonality in common variable immunodeficiency. The table lists this clone with a few counts. Sequencing used immunoSEQ multiplex PCR; TCRdb keeps in-frame clones, though not all of them. The sample is made up of some 32,000 clones, none counted only once. The sample taken for sequencing was peripheral blood mononuclear cells. This clonotype was sampled from a person between 18 and 75 years old in good health.

The DNA read from the CDR3 is TGCAGTGCTAGAGAGGCTAGCGGGAGAAAGGATGAG. It is translated as CSAREASGRKDE. The CDR3, in full, reads CSAREASGRKDEQFF. V is TRBV20-1 and J is TRBJ2-1, with 10 bases aligning to TRBD2. The CDR3 is cut off 3 residues early in the read; its end comes from the germline J gene. J gave up 8 bases and V 0 bases, and 7 bases lay outside the gene matches. The CDR3 runs to 15 residues. CDR1 and CDR2 (germline): DFQATT, SNEGSKA (reference sequence).